This T cell receptor (beta chain) was sequenced for a study of Ad26.COV2.S vaccination and SARS-CoV-2 variants. Germline V lookup: CDR1 SEHNR, CDR2 FQNEAQ (reference sequence). The CDR3 covers 15 residues. Trimming removed 5 bases from V and 5 bases from J, with 13 bases in between. This clone was observed a single time. As for treatment: about 20 received Ad26.COV2.S at low or high dose, single or two shots; about 5 received placebo; per-sample allocation not given. Vaccine and placebo recipients were sampled on day 63 after the first injection. Assay used: immunoSEQ multiplex PCR; TCRdb lists only in-frame clones, some missing. The sample lists hundreds of thousands of clones; approximately 92% were seen once.

Here the sequenced sample was peripheral blood, taken in a trial of Ad26.COV2.S vaccine versus placebo. This clonotype was sampled from a person between 18 and 59 years old who received the Ad26.COV2.S COVID-19 vaccine or a placebo. The V call is TRBV7-9, the J call TRBJ1-6, with D maybe TRBD1 (6 bases). The DNA of the CDR3 is TGTGCCAGCAGCCGGACAGTGGGCAATAATTCACCCCTCCACTTT. Protein sequence: CASSRTVGNNSPLHF.